Listed here are 8 T cell receptor beta chains from one sample, sequenced in a study of cytomegalovirus exposure and HLA in healthy donors. Researchers ran the PCR with 60 Vbeta and 13 Jbeta primers. Clones were read by immunoSEQ multiplex PCR, and TCRdb kept only the in-frame ones, dropping some. The sample carries roughly 140,000 clones, about 74% recorded once. The sequenced material came from PBMCs. The receptor source for this set is a woman between 40 and 50 years old in good health and CMV-seronegative.

Comments on this clone: Other DNA sequences in the sample encode the same CDR3. The chain couples TRBV5-1 to TRBJ2-7; 12 bases map to TRBD1. CDR1 SGHRS and CDR2 YFSETQ come from the germline V gene. The ends lost 2 bases at V and 4 bases at J; junction bases unmatched: 4. The CDR3 contains 15 residues. CDR3 region: CASSFPGQGAYEQYF. Here the CDR3 DNA reads TGCGCCAGCAGCTTCCCGGGACAGGGGGCATACGAGCAGTACTTC.

This chain joins TRBV5-1 and TRBJ1-6, with D hard to call. V dropped 4 bases and J dropped 13 bases, with 18 bases sitting between them. The CDR3 length is 14 residues. The germline V gene has CDR1 SGHRS and CDR2 YFSETQ. DNA for the CDR3: TGCGCCAGCAGCACTCGGCCCGGGGTCATTCCCCTCCACTTT. Residues: CASSTRPGVIPLHF.

V is TRBV4-2 and J is TRBJ1-3; D not certain. V lost 3 bases and J 0 bases, leaving 12 bases between the germline ends. The CDR3 has 16 amino acids. From germline, CDR1 is LGHNA and CDR2 YNFKEQ. Written as DNA, the CDR3 is TGTGCCAGCAGCCAGAGAACAGTCGACTCTGGAAACACCATATATTTT. This encodes CASSQRTVDSGNTIYF.

This clone was seen more than once but under ten times. This sequence joins TRBV28 and TRBJ1-1; TRBD1 is a possible D gene (5 bases). Trimming pared 6 bases from V and 3 bases from J, leaving 14 bases between. CDR3 length: 14 amino acids. Germline values: CDR1 MDHEN, CDR2 SYDVKM. The DNA for the CDR3 is TGTGCCAGCAGAGACGGGGGGGGTTACACTGAAGCTTTCTTT. Residues: CASRDGGGYTEAFF.

V usage is TRBV1 and J usage is TRBJ2-1; the D segment call TRBD2 is taken from the table without a DNA check. TRBV1 is a known pseudogene. The CDR3 runs 19 residues. The CDR3 here is CTSSQDQKEAGGPSNEQFF. In nucleotides, the CDR3 is TGCACCAGCAGCCAAGATCAGAAGGAGGCGGGGGGGCCTAGCAATGAGCAGTTCTTC.

The rearrangement joins TRBV6-5 to TRBJ2-5; 7 positions match TRBD1. The DNA end is a closer match to TRBJ2-7, so the J assignment may be wrong. This CDR3 comprises 15 residues. CDR1 MNHEY and CDR2 SVGAGI come from the germline V gene. The CDR3, as DNA: TGTGCCAGCAGCGCGAGACAGGGATCTTCCTACGAGCAGTACTTC. Protein sequence: CASSARQGSSYEQYF.

This clone has only a few counts. The chain is built from TRBV7-9 and TRBJ1-2; D gene ambiguous. Trimming pared 1 base from V and 6 bases from J, leaving 3 bases between. Germline-derived CDR1 and CDR2 are SEHNR and FQNEAQ (reference sequence). The CDR3 is made up of 11 amino acids. The chain's CDR3 is CASSLGDGYTF. In DNA form, the CDR3 reads TGTGCCAGCAGCTTAGGCGATGGCTACACCTTC.

V is TRBV7-9 and J is TRBJ2-3; no clear D gene. The V gene's germline CDR1 is SEHNR and CDR2 FQNEAQ (reference sequence). The V gene lost 5 bases and the J gene lost 6 bases, with 15 bases spanning the gap. This CDR3 is built from 14 residues. CDR3 nucleotide sequence: TGTGCCAGCAGCCCGGTGCTGAGTGTCGATACGCAGTATTTT. Residues: CASSPVLSVDTQYF.